These T cell receptor beta chains were read from a single sample in a study of T cells expressing NK-cell markers. TCRdb reprocessed the 5' RACE reads and reports one entry per CDR3 protein, with no DNA. This table holds 200,000 to 300,000 distinct CDR3 sequences. Sequenced: blood T cells: a sorted CD56 or NKG2C T cell subset, CD4+ or CD8+ T cells, or bulk PBMC T cells (not recorded which). These receptors all come from a woman between 18 and 69 years old in good health. The CDR3 runs from the conserved cysteine through the conserved F or W. Fields, in order: V gene, J gene, CDR3 protein.

V: TRBV5-5; J: TRBJ2-2; CDR3: CASSWEWISAGELFF
V: TRBV6-1; J: TRBJ2-1; CDR3: CASSASGMRKQFF
V: TRBV19; J: TRBJ2-3; CDR3: CASSIGGGRGTDTQYF
V: TRBV5-4; J: TRBJ2-2; CDR3: CASSFFMGGELFF
V: TRBV6-2/TRBV6-3; J: TRBJ1-4; CDR3: CASSYPISSATNEKLFF
V: TRBV9; J: TRBJ1-5; CDR3: CASSADSSNQPQHF
V: TRBV5-1; J: TRBJ2-3; CDR3: CASSLSESTDTQYF
V: TRBV7-2; J: TRBJ2-7; CDR3: CASSLGARASYEQYF
V: TRBV12-3/TRBV12-4; J: TRBJ2-1; CDR3: CASSSPRLATDEQFF
V: TRBV6-2/TRBV6-3; J: TRBJ1-2; CDR3: CASSSNNYGYTF
V: TRBV7-2; J: TRBJ1-1; CDR3: CASSPTERYRAAFF
V: TRBV6-1; J: TRBJ1-6; CDR3: CASSGGQGINSPLHF
V: TRBV18; J: TRBJ2-5; CDR3: CASSPGIRETQYF
V: TRBV27; J: TRBJ2-5; CDR3: CASSARLAGGFPAQYF
V: TRBV3-1; J: TRBJ1-2; CDR3: CATRDRSYGYTF
V: TRBV7-2; J: TRBJ1-1; CDR3: CASSLVNEAFF
V: TRBV7-3; J: TRBJ2-1; CDR3: CASSLIGQGGANEQFF
V: TRBV20-1; J: TRBJ2-5; CDR3: CSASRTTAGETQYF
V: TRBV19; J: TRBJ2-3; CDR3: CASSKGPRTDTQYF
V: TRBV6-5; J: TRBJ2-1; CDR3: CASSSQGPLFF
V: TRBV18; J: TRBJ2-4; CDR3: CASSEGGNIQYF
V: TRBV19; J: TRBJ2-5; CDR3: CASRDRGRETQYF
V: TRBV7-2; J: TRBJ1-2; CDR3: CASSLATANYGYTF
V: TRBV12-3/TRBV12-4; J: TRBJ2-1; CDR3: CASSLEGGRRSEQFF
V: TRBV6-5; J: TRBJ1-2; CDR3: CASSWGQLTYGYTF
V: TRBV4-2; J: TRBJ2-5; CDR3: CASSPSELAGSRGETQYF
V: TRBV20-1; J: TRBJ1-2; CDR3: CSARYRGPIPYGYTF
V: TRBV29-1; J: TRBJ2-5; CDR3: CSVRRTTGQETQYF
V: TRBV10-3; J: TRBJ2-3; CDR3: CAISENEAGAGSDTQYF
V: TRBV5-5; J: TRBJ1-3; CDR3: CASSIAFHNTIYF
V: TRBV12-3/TRBV12-4; J: TRBJ2-1; CDR3: CASSWDRANVQFF
V: TRBV7-2; J: TRBJ2-5; CDR3: CASSDGRRQETQYF
V: TRBV29-1; J: TRBJ2-4; CDR3: CSVAFQAAKNIQYF
V: TRBV29-1; J: TRBJ2-1; CDR3: CSVRRDYNEQFF
V: TRBV9; J: TRBJ1-1; CDR3: CASSVAIGGKYTEAFF
V: TRBV11-2; J: TRBJ2-4; CDR3: CASREGVRNIQYF
V: TRBV7-9; J: TRBJ2-3; CDR3: CASSYSSSTDTQYF
V: TRBV9; J: TRBJ2-5; CDR3: CASSGRDRVQETQYF
V: TRBV7-9; J: TRBJ2-4; CDR3: CATKQGEAKNIQYF
V: TRBV7-2; J: TRBJ2-2; CDR3: CASSLAWAGGELFF